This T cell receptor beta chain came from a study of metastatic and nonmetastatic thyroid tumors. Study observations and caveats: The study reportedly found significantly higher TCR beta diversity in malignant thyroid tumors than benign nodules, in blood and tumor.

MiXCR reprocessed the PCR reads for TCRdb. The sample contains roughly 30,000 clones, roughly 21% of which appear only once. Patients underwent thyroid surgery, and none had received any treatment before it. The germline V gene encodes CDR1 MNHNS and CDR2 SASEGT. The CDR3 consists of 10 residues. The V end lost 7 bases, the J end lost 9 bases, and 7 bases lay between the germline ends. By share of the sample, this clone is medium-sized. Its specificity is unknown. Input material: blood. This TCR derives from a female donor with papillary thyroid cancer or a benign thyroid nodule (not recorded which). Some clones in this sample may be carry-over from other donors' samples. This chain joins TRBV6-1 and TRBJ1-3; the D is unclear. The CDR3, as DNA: TGTGCCAGCATCGAGAGCACCATATATTTT. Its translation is CASIESTIYF.